This passage covers 24 T cell receptor beta chains from one sample sequenced in a study of metastatic and nonmetastatic thyroid tumors. Nobody among the patients had been given any treatment before thyroid surgery. MiXCR reprocessed the PCR reads for TCRdb. The sample yields tens of thousands of clones, around 13% seen once. Sequenced: tumor tissue. Receptors originate from a female donor with papillary thyroid cancer or a benign thyroid nodule (not recorded which). Some clones in this sample may be carry-over from other donors' samples.

This clone was found many times. This chain connects TRBV10-2 to TRBJ2-7, with 8 bases fitting TRBD1. The CDR3 totals 14 residues. Germline CDR1 is WSHSY and CDR2 is SAAADI. The V and J ends lost 4 bases and 1 base, in that order; junction bases with no gene match: 3. DNA for the CDR3: TGCGCCAGCAGTGCTCGGACAGGGTCCTACGAGCAGTACTTC. Its translation is CASSARTGSYEQYF.

In regard to this clone: A read error may account for a junction end that differs from germline. In the same sample, other DNA sequences code for this CDR3. The chain recombines TRBV4-2 with TRBJ2-5, with a weak D call TRBD2 (5 bases). Germline V gives CDR1 LGHNA, CDR2 YNFKEQ. There are 17 residues in the CDR3. DNA of the CDR3: TGTGCCAGCAGCCAAGATCCAGCTGGAATCGGAGGTGAGACCCAGTACTTT. Protein: CASSQDPAGIGGETQYF.

This clone was picked up a small number of times. This clone may be a read error of a much larger clone one base away. The chain has TRBV7-9 and TRBJ1-1; D perhaps matches TRBD1 (5 bases). In germline, CDR1 is SEHNR, CDR2 FQNEAQ (reference sequence). This CDR3 comprises 13 residues. The CDR3 coding sequence is TGTGCCAGCAGCCACTGGGGGAACACTGAAGCTTCCTTT. Its protein product is CASSHWGNTEASF.

This chain joins TRBV3-1 and TRBJ2-2; 7 bases fit TRBD2. Germline-derived CDR1 and CDR2 are LGHDT and YNNKEL (reference sequence). The CDR3 covers 16 residues. V dropped 5 bases and J dropped 2; count of bases not matched to a gene: 8. Written as DNA, the CDR3 is TGTGCCAGCAGCACCCCCGGGACTATAAACACCGGGGAGCTGTTTTTT. Its protein product is CASSTPGTINTGELFF.

Worth noting for this clone: Possible read error: a much larger clone is one base away. The same CDR3 can be traced to other DNA sequences in this sample. The chain is built from TRBV4-2 and TRBJ2-5; D gene ambiguous. In germline, CDR1 is LGHNA, CDR2 YNFKEQ. This CDR3 spans 17 amino acids. V lost 1 base and J lost 0, with 15 bases in between. CDR3 nucleotide sequence: TGTGCCAGCAGCCAAGCGGCCGGAGCCACGTACCAAGAGACCCAGTACTTC. It is translated as CASSQAAGATYQETQYF.

A note on this clone: Given a much more abundant clone one base away, this may be a read error. This CDR3 is also generated by other DNA sequences in the sample. This rearrangement joins TRBV7-2 to TRBJ2-5; 7 bases match TRBD2. CDR3 length equals 16 residues. Germline assignment: CDR1 SGHTA and CDR2 FQGNSA. The V gene end was trimmed by 1 base and the J gene end by 3 bases; junction bases not matched to a gene: 8. The CDR3 here is CASSLVPSGMEETQYF. In nucleotides, the CDR3 is TGTGCCAGCAGCTTAGTTCCTAGCGGAATGGAAGAGACCCAGTACTTC. The full variable domain, in which reference TRBV7-2 and TRBJ2-5 provide the parts outside the CDR3, is GAGVSQSPSNKVTEKGKDVELRCDPISGHTALYWYRQSLGQGLEFLIYFQGNSAPDKSGLPSDRFSAERTGGSVSTLTIQRTQQEDSAVYLCASSLVPSGMEETQYFGPGTRLLVL.

The table lists this clone with a few counts. This rearrangement joins TRBV6-1 to TRBJ1-5; D ambiguous. The ends were cut back, 3 bases at V and 7 bases at J, with 10 bases in the middle. The CDR3 totals 13 residues. Looked up from germline, CDR1 is MNHNS and CDR2 is SASEGT. The CDR3 region is CASSDEVRQPQHF. The CDR3 coding sequence is TGTGCCAGCAGTGATGAGGTTAGACAGCCCCAGCATTTT.

This clone showed up many times. CDR3 in DNA: TGTGCTAGTGGTTTGGTACCGTCATCCCCAATTTTTTATCAGCCCCAGCATTTT. The encoded protein is CASGLVPSSPIFYQPQHF. The V gene is TRBV12-5, the J gene TRBJ1-5; D is uncertain. The CDR3 covers 18 residues. Trimming removed 0 bases from V and 5 bases from J, with 20 bases in between. Germline loops: CDR1 LGHNT, CDR2 FRNRAP.

This clone was detected ten times or more. The V and J genes are TRBV12-3 or TRBV12-4 and TRBJ2-1; 9 nucleotides align to TRBD1. This CDR3 comprises 14 residues. The ends lost 5 bases at V and 6 bases at J; junction bases unmatched: 5. The CDR3 region has the DNA TGTGCCAGCAGTACAGGGGGCCTAGGCAATGAGCAGTTCTTC. Translated, it gives CASSTGGLGNEQFF.

This clone came up many times. CDR3: CASSLTRQGVFVGELFF. CDR3 DNA sequence: TGTGCCAGCAGTTTGACGCGGCAGGGGGTCTTTGTCGGGGAGCTGTTTTTT. This chain links TRBV28 with TRBJ2-2, with 7 bases lining up with TRBD1. J was trimmed by 7 bases and V by 3 bases; bases with no gene match: 14. The CDR3 covers 17 residues. Germline V lookup: CDR1 MDHEN, CDR2 SYDVKM.

In its sample, this clone was seen many times. This chain links TRBV2 with TRBJ1-2, with TRBD1 identical over 10 bases. In germline, CDR1 is SNHLY, CDR2 FYNNEI. The CDR3 contains 12 residues. V lost 7 bases to trimming and J lost 6 bases; unmatched junction nucleotides: 2. The CDR3 loop reads CASKGQGDGYTF. In DNA, the CDR3 is TGTGCCAGCAAAGGACAGGGGGATGGCTACACCTTC. Using reference TRBV2 and TRBJ1-2 for the parts outside the CDR3, the full variable domain is EPEVTQTPSHQVTQMGQEVILRCVPISNHLYFYWYRQILGQKVEFLVSFYNNEISEKSEIFDDQFSVERPDGSNFTLKIRSTKLEDSAMYFCASKGQGDGYTFGSGTRLTVV.

This clone was found a few times. The V and J genes are TRBV5-8 and TRBJ2-5; D is ambiguous. Germline CDR1 SGHTS, CDR2 YDEGEE. V shed 2 bases and J shed 1 base, with 9 bases lying between them. This CDR3 is 14 amino acids long. This CDR3 is CASSFRRVQETQYF. Written as DNA, the CDR3 is TGTGCCAGCAGCTTTCGCCGCGTCCAAGAGACCCAGTACTTC. Drawing the rest from reference TRBV5-8 and TRBJ2-5, the complete variable domain is EAGVTQSPTHLIKTRGQQATLRCSPISGHTSVYWYQQALGLGLQFLLWYDEGEERNRGNFPPRFSGRQFPNYSSELNVNALELEDSALYLCASSFRRVQETQYFGPGTRLLVL.

This clone was counted many times. V is TRBV28 and J is TRBJ1-2, with 7 bases matching TRBD1. Losses at the gene ends were 5 bases for V and 7 bases for J; bases not matched to a gene: 4. The germline V gene encodes CDR1 MDHEN and CDR2 SYDVKM. This CDR3 has 12 residues. CDR3 protein: CASSQQGLGYTF. Written as DNA, the CDR3 is TGTGCCAGCAGTCAACAGGGGCTTGGCTACACCTTC.

The chain carries TRBV11-2 and TRBJ2-7, with a weak D call TRBD1 (5 bases). Germline values: CDR1 SGHAT, CDR2 FQNNGV. V lost 3 bases and J 3 bases, leaving 18 bases between the germline ends. The CDR3 consists of 16 residues. The CDR3 DNA reads as TGTGCCAGCAGCTTTTCTGGTACGATGGGGCTCTACGAGCAGTACTTC. Its protein product is CASSFSGTMGLYEQYF.

In its sample, this clone was seen many times. The chain couples TRBV28 to TRBJ1-1; D remains ambiguous. V gave up 4 bases and J gave up 7 bases, with 10 bases separating them. Per the germline V gene, CDR1 is MDHEN and CDR2 is SYDVKM. The CDR3 runs 12 residues. CDR3 sequence: CASSSTINEAFF. The CDR3 DNA sequence: TGTGCCAGCAGTTCGACAATTAATGAAGCTTTCTTT.

This clone was seen ten or more times. The chain joins TRBV20-1 to TRBJ2-5, with unresolved D. The V end was cut by 1 base, the J end by 1 base, with 10 bases between. There are 14 residues in the CDR3. Germline assignment: CDR1 DFQATT and CDR2 SNEGSKA (reference sequence). CDR3 in amino acids: CSARALGFQETQYF. The CDR3 DNA sequence: TGCAGTGCTAGAGCACTGGGGTTCCAAGAGACCCAGTACTTC.

This clone was seen many times. The chain employs TRBV5-1 and TRBJ1-4, with D possibly matching TRBD1 (6 bases). This CDR3 contains 15 residues. Germline V CDR1 and CDR2: SGHRS, YFSETQ. The V and J ends lost 0 bases and 7 bases respectively, with 13 bases between them. CDR3 coding DNA: TGCGCCAGCAGCTTGGCCCCCCAGGGGAGTGAAAAACTGTTTTTT. Translation gives CASSLAPQGSEKLFF. The full variable domain, rest sourced from reference TRBV5-1 and TRBJ1-4, is KAGVTQTPRYLIKTRGQQVTLSCSPISGHRSVSWYQQTPGQGLQFLFEYFSETQRNKGNFPGRFSGRQFSNSRSEMNVSTLELGDSALYLCASSLAPQGSEKLFFGSGTQLSVL.

Turning to this clone: A read error may be the cause here, since a much bigger clone is one base away. The chain links TRBV20-1 to TRBJ1-4; 10 nucleotides agree with TRBD1. Germline CDR1 reads DFQATT; CDR2 reads SNEGSKA (reference sequence). The length of the CDR3 is 13 residues. The ends lost 4 bases at V and 8 bases at J; junction bases unmatched: 4. The CDR3 DNA reads TGCAGTGCTATTTGGGACAGGGGAGAAAAACTGTTTTTT. It specifies CSAIWDRGEKLFF.

This clone was counted many times. The chain carries TRBV20-1 and TRBJ2-1, with 12 bases fitting TRBD2. This CDR3 has 19 amino acids. CDR1 and CDR2 from the germline V gene are DFQATT and SNEGSKA (reference sequence). The trim removed 8 bases at V and 6 bases at J, leaving 23 bases unmatched. This CDR3 reads CSPSIRPTSGRFHLNEQFF. CDR3 bases: TGCAGTCCCTCCATTAGGCCCACTAGCGGGAGGTTTCACCTCAATGAGCAGTTCTTC.

Remarks on this clone: Being one base from a much bigger clone, this may be a read error. The chain recombines TRBV7-9 with TRBJ1-4; D not certain. V was cut by 5 bases and J by 8 bases, with 12 bases left in between. Germline CDR1 and CDR2: SEHNR and FQNEAQ (reference sequence). The CDR3 extends over 13 amino acids. The CDR3 reads CASSPRFVEKLFF. DNA of the CDR3: TGTGCCAGCAGCCCCCGTTTCGTCGAAAAACTGTTTTTT.

This clone was seen a few times. Written as DNA, the CDR3 is TGTGCCAGCAGCTTAGTGACGACAGGGGTGACCGGGGAGCTGTTTTTT. The encoded protein is CASSLVTTGVTGELFF. V and J are TRBV7-6 and TRBJ2-2; 8 bases are a match to TRBD1. CDR3 length: 16 residues. V shed 1 base, J shed 5 bases, and the junction held 6 bases outside the gene matches. Germline V gene sequence: CDR1 SGHVS, CDR2 FNYEAQ.

This clone was seen repeatedly, ten times or more. V is TRBV2 and J is TRBJ2-7, with 14 bases identical to TRBD2. The CDR3 totals 16 residues. Germline CDR1 and CDR2: SNHLY and FYNNEI. With 6 bases clipped from V and 5 bases from J, the junction kept 9 bases outside the gene matches. The CDR3 DNA reads as TGTGCCAGCAGCACGGGACTAGCGGGAGCCAGCAACGAGCAGTACTTC. Protein product: CASSTGLAGASNEQYF.

This clone was found a few times. This could be a read error, since a much larger clone is one nucleotide away. V gene TRBV15 combines with J gene TRBJ2-5; D may be TRBD1 or TRBD2 (6 bases each). The CDR3 extends over 16 amino acids. Germline loops: CDR1 LNHNV, CDR2 YYDKDF (reference sequence). V was trimmed by 7 bases and J by 0 bases, leaving 18 bases between them. The CDR3 DNA is TGTGCCACCATCAGCCCACTCGGGGGCTACCAAGAGACCCAGTACTTC. This gives the protein CATISPLGGYQETQYF. Complete variable domain (other parts from reference TRBV15 and TRBJ2-5): DAMVIQNPRYQVTQFGKPVTLSCSQTLNHNVMYWYQQKSSQAPKLLFHYYDKDFNNEADTPDNFQSRRPNTSFCFLDIRSPGLGDTAMYLCATISPLGGYQETQYFGPGTRLLVL.

This clone came up many times. One base away lies a much larger clone, so this may be a sequencing read error. The chain couples TRBV5-1 to TRBJ2-2; 9 nucleotides align to TRBD2. The CDR3 totals 14 residues. The germline V gene encodes CDR1 SGHRS and CDR2 YFSETQ. CDR3 residues: CASSHSGSGGKLFF. Here the CDR3 DNA reads TGCGCCAGCAGCCATAGCGGGAGCGGCGGGAAGCTGTTTTTT.